This T cell receptor beta chain was documented in a study of blood T cell repertoires in COVID-19. CDR1 and CDR2 from the germline V gene are GTSNPN and SVGIG (reference sequence). Between the trimmed V and J ends, which lost 0 bases and 6 bases, there was a span of 9 bases. This CDR3 has 13 amino acids. The repertoire was sequenced with immunoSEQ multiplex PCR; TCRdb's copy has only in-frame clones and lacks some. The sample includes approximately 180,000 clones, roughly 82% seen only once; the top ten take about 5%. The gene calls are TRBV30 and TRBJ1-5, with D possibly being TRBD1 (6 bases). The sequence came from a woman aged 60-70 years with acute COVID-19. Sample: PBMCs or T cells enriched from blood (not recorded which). CDR3 amino acids: CAWSVVGGQPQHF. For the CDR3, the DNA is TGTGCCTGGAGTGTGGTAGGGGGTCAGCCCCAGCATTTT.